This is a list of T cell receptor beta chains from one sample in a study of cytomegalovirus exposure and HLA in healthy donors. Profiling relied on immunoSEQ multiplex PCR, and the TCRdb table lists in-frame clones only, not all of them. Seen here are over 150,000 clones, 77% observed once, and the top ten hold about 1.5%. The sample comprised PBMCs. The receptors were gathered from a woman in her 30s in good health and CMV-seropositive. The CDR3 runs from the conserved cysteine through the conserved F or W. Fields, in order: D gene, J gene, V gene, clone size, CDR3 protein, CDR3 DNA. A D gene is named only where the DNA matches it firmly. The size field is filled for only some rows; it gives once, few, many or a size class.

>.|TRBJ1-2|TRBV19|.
CASLVGKDLGGEKAATF
TGTGCCAGTCTCGTGGGAAAGGATTTGGGGGGGGAAAAAGCGGCCACCTTC
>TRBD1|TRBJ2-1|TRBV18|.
CASSPGQGTYNEQFF
TGTGCCAGCTCACCCGGACAGGGGACCTACAATGAGCAGTTCTTC
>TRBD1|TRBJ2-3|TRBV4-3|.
CASSSDPGQGSTDTQYF
TGCGCCAGCAGCTCTGACCCGGGACAGGGGAGCACAGATACGCAGTATTTT
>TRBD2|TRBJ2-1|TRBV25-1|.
CASMRREGRNEQFF
TGTGCCAGCATGAGGCGGGAGGGCCGGAATGAGCAGTTCTTC
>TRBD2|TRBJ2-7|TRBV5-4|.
CASSTPGLTYEQYF
TGTGCCAGCAGCACTCCGGGACTAACCTACGAGCAGTACTTC
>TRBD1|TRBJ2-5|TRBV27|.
CASPPLYGQERRETQYF
TGTGCCAGCCCCCCCCTCTATGGACAGGAACGGAGGGAGACCCAGTACTTC
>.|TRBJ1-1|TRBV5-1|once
CASSKGGDTEAFF
TGCGCCAGCAGCAAAGGGGGGGACACTGAAGCTTTCTTT
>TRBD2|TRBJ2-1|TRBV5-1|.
CASSLGSGRNNEQFF
TGCGCCAGCAGCTTGGGCAGCGGGAGGAATAATGAGCAGTTCTTC
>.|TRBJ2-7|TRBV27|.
CASSYGGGYEQYF
TGTGCCAGCAGTTATGGGGGCGGCTACGAGCAGTACTTC
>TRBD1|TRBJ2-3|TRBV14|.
CASSPFTRDRYF
TGTGCCAGCAGCCCTTTTACCCGGGACAGGTATTTT
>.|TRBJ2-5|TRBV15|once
CATSRPPETQYF
TGTGCCACCAGCAGACCTCCAGAGACCCAGTACTTC
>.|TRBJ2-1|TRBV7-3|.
CASSPIPGYNEQFF
TGTGCCAGCAGCCCAATACCCGGCTACAATGAGCAGTTCTTC
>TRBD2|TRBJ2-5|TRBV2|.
CASRLLAGGRETQYF
TGTGCCAGCAGGTTACTAGCGGGAGGAAGGGAGACCCAGTACTTC
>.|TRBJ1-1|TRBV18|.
CASSPSAGGGDTEAFF
TGTGCCAGCTCACCCTCGGCAGGAGGAGGGGACACTGAAGCTTTCTTT
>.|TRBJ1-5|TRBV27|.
CASTTGNQPQHF
TGTGCCAGCACCACAGGGAATCAGCCCCAGCATTTT
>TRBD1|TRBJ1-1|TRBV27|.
CASSWRGTGEGNTEAFF
TGTGCCAGCAGTTGGCGAGGGACAGGGGAGGGGAACACTGAAGCTTTCTTT
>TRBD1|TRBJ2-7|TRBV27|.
CASRDRAAISSYEQYF
TGTGCCTCCCGGGACAGGGCTGCTATTTCCTCCTACGAGCAGTACTTC
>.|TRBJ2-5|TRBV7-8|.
CASSFGRAQETQYF
TGTGCCAGCAGCTTCGGCAGGGCCCAAGAGACCCAGTACTTC
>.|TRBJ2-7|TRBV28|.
CASSLMTGSFYEQYF
TGTGCCAGCAGTTTGATGACAGGATCCTTTTACGAGCAGTACTTC
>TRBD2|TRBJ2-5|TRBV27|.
CASTSGRAGETQYF
TGTGCCAGCACTAGCGGGAGGGCCGGAGAGACCCAGTACTTC
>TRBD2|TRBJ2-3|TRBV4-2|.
CASSQLLAGGPDTQYF
TGTGCCAGCAGCCAATTATTAGCGGGAGGTCCAGATACGCAGTATTTT
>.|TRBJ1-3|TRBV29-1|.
CSVLNYSGNTIYF
TGCAGCGTTCTGAACTACTCTGGAAACACCATATATTTT
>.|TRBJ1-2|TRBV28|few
CASSPDRFGYTF
TGTGCCAGCAGTCCCGACAGGTTTGGCTACACCTTC
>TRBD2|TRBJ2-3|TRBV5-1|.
CASSLVLAGGGADTQYF
TGCGCCAGCAGCTTAGTCCTAGCGGGAGGTGGGGCAGATACGCAGTATTTT
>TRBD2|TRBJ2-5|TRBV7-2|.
CASSLRTSGTPGETQYF
TGTGCCAGCAGCCTCCGGACTAGCGGGACCCCCGGGGAGACCCAGTACTTC
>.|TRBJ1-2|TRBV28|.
CASSRVRGDPNYGYTF
TGTGCCAGCAGCCGCGTCCGGGGGGATCCTAACTATGGCTACACCTTC
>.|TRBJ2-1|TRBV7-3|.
CASSLFASSYNEQFF
TGTGCCAGCAGCTTATTTGCCAGCTCCTACAATGAGCAGTTCTTC
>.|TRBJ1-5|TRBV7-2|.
CASSRNYQYSYSNQPQHF
TGTGCCAGCAGCCGCAATTACCAATACTCATATAGCAATCAGCCCCAGCATTTT
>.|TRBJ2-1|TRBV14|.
CASSQIRWETYNEQFF
TGTGCCAGCAGCCAAATAAGATGGGAGACATACAATGAGCAGTTCTTC
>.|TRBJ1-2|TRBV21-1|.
CASSKEFQGQGDGYTF
TGTGCCAGCAGCAAAGAGTTCCAGGGACAGGGAGATGGCTACACCTTC
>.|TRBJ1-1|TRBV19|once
CASSTTGNTEAFF
TGTGCCAGTAGTACCACAGGGAACACTGAAGCTTTCTTT
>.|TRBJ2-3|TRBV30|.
CAWIRGLTSTDTQYF
TGTGCCTGGATTCGAGGTTTAACTAGCACAGATACGCAGTATTTT
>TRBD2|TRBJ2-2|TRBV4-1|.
CASSHPLAGVPGELFF
TGCGCCAGCAGCCATCCACTAGCGGGAGTTCCCGGGGAGCTGTTTTTT
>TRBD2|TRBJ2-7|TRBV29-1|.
CSVEGLAGPYEQYF
TGCAGCGTTGAAGGACTAGCGGGTCCTTACGAGCAGTACTTC
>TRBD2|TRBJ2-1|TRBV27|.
CATTRGPGLAVSSYNEQFF
TGTGCCACCACGAGGGGTCCGGGACTAGCGGTAAGCTCCTACAATGAGCAGTTCTTC
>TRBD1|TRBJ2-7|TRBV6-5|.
CATMTGGTIPDEQYF
TGTGCCACCATGACAGGGGGGACGATCCCGGACGAGCAGTACTTC
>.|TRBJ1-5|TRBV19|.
CASSIFLWGDQPQHF
TGTGCCAGTAGTATATTTTTATGGGGAGATCAGCCCCAGCATTTT
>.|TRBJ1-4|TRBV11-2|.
CASTTRGSTNEKLFF
TGTGCCAGCACAACCCGGGGATCAACTAATGAAAAACTGTTTTTT
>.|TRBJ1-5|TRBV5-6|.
CASSPFWGENQPQHF
TGTGCCAGCAGCCCGTTTTGGGGCGAGAATCAGCCCCAGCATTTT
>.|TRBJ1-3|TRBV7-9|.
CASTSRGDAGNTIYF
TGTGCCAGCACTTCTAGAGGAGATGCCGGAAACACCATATATTTT
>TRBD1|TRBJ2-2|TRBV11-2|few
CASSRTGANTGELFF
TGTGCCAGCAGCCGGACAGGGGCCAACACCGGGGAGCTGTTTTTT
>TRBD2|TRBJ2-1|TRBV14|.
CASSQVAPGGEQFF
TGTGCCAGCAGCCAAGTGGCCCCGGGAGGTGAGCAGTTCTTC
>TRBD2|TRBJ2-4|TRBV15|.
CATSRDKGGLASRGWYF
TGTGCCACCAGCAGAGACAAAGGGGGACTAGCGTCTCGTGGTTGGTACTTC
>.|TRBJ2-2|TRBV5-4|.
CASSRMEFGELFF
TGTGCCAGCAGTCGAATGGAGTTCGGGGAGCTGTTTTTT
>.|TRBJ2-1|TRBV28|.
CASSRADYPYNEQFF
TGTGCCAGCAGCCGAGCGGACTACCCCTACAATGAGCAGTTCTTC
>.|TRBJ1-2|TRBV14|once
CASSQTRGSGGYTF
TGTGCCAGCAGCCAAACAAGGGGTAGCGGTGGCTACACCTTC
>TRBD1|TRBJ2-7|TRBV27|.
CASTTRQGPGYEQYF
TGTGCCAGCACCACCAGACAGGGCCCAGGCTACGAGCAGTACTTC
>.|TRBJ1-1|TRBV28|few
CASSLGGGRRAFF
TGTGCCAGCAGTTTAGGAGGCGGTCGGCGAGCTTTCTTT
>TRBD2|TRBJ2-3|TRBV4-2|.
CASSQDPHDATGGADTQYF
TGTGCCAGCAGCCAAGACCCACATGACGCAACCGGGGGGGCAGATACGCAGTATTTT
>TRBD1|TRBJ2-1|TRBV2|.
CASSVGQGRPFF
TGTGCCAGCAGTGTGGGACAGGGGAGACCGTTCTTC
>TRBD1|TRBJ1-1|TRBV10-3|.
CAISDRGPRMNTEAFF
TGTGCCATCAGTGACAGGGGGCCGCGGATGAACACTGAAGCTTTCTTT
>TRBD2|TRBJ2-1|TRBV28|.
CASSLLSGRGGLYNEQFF
TGTGCCAGCAGTTTACTCTCAGGACGGGGGGGATTGTACAATGAGCAGTTCTTC
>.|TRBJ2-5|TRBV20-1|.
CSASIKETQYF
TGCAGTGCTAGCATCAAAGAGACCCAGTACTTC
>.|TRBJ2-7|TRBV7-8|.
CASSPSPVPYEQYF
TGTGCCAGCAGCCCCTCCCCAGTTCCCTACGAGCAGTACTTC
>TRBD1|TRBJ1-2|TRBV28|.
CASSSSTGTGYGYTF
TGTGCCAGCAGTTCTTCAACCGGGACAGGGTATGGCTACACCTTC
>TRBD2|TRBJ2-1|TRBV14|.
CASSQDWLAGAYNEQFF
TGTGCCAGCAGCCAAGATTGGCTAGCGGGGGCCTACAATGAGCAGTTCTTC